One sample yielded the 19 T cell receptor beta chains listed below, sequenced in a study of blood T cell repertoires in COVID-19. Repertoires were generated with immunoSEQ multiplex PCR, while TCRdb's copy carries only in-frame clones and drops some. The top ten hold 4.5% to 7% of the sample, which has some 40,000 clones, 91% seen once. The sequencing sample was made of peripheral blood. These receptors were collected from a woman aged 80 or over with acute or convalescent COVID-19.

V is TRBV28 and J is TRBJ1-4; D perhaps matches TRBD1 (6 bases). The germline CDR1 and CDR2 sequences are MDHEN and SYDVKM. This CDR3 region has 16 residues. V was pared by 6 bases and J by 0 bases, with 14 bases between. The CDR3, as DNA: TGTGCCAGCAGCCTACCAGGGGAAGCAACTAATGAAAAACTGTTTTTT. It specifies CASSLPGEATNEKLFF.

This sequence joins TRBV2 and TRBJ2-1; TRBD2 matches 8 bases. Germline CDR1 is SNHLY and CDR2 is FYNNEI. V lost 10 bases, J lost 9 bases, and 11 bases stayed unmatched. This CDR3 has 13 residues. CDR3 nucleotide sequence: TGTGCCACCGCCGGGACTAGGAGGCGTGAGCAGTTCTTC. Protein product: CATAGTRRREQFF.

The chain combines TRBV2 with TRBJ1-4; 8 bases are shared with TRBD1. This CDR3 is 16 amino acids long. The J segment lost 6 bases and the V segment lost 5 bases, leaving 11 bases of the junction unmatched. CDR1 is SNHLY and CDR2 is FYNNEI in the germline V gene. The CDR3 is CASSLQGAFRDEKLFF. CDR3 in DNA: TGTGCCAGCAGTCTCCAGGGGGCCTTCAGGGATGAAAAACTGTTTTTT.

This chain joins TRBV5-4 and TRBJ1-2; no clear D gene. CDR1 and CDR2 (germline): SGHNT, YYREEE (reference sequence). This CDR3 region has 14 residues. The germline V and J ends were trimmed by 5 bases and 4 bases, with 15 bases remaining between them. The CDR3 spells CASSLSGRSYGYTF. The CDR3 DNA reads as TGTGCCAGCAGTTTGTCCGGGAGATCCTATGGCTACACCTTC.

This chain uses TRBV7-9 with TRBJ1-2, with 7 positions matching TRBD1. The CDR3 is made up of 14 amino acids. The J segment lost 5 bases and the V segment lost 6 bases, leaving 9 bases of the junction unmatched. From germline, CDR1 is SEHNR and CDR2 FQNEAQ (reference sequence). CDR3 sequence reads: CASSSLTGTYGYTF. Here the CDR3 DNA reads TGTGCCAGCAGTTCCCTGACAGGGACTTATGGCTACACCTTC.

This clone has more than one count but fewer than ten. The genes are TRBV6-2 or TRBV6-3 and TRBJ1-6; D unclear. Deletions cut 3 bases from V and 8 bases from J, with 17 bases between. The germline CDR1 and CDR2 sequences are MNHEY and SVGEGT. The CDR3 contains 16 residues. The CDR3 DNA reads as TGTGCCAGCAGTTATTCCCGGGGAATGAGGGATTCACCCCTCCACTTT. Translated, it gives CASSYSRGMRDSPLHF.

This clone was observed a few times. The V call is TRBV7-8, the J call TRBJ1-4; 7 bases fit TRBD1. This CDR3 comprises 16 residues. CDR1 and CDR2 from the germline V gene are SGHVS and FQNEAQ. The trim removed 4 bases at V and 4 bases at J, leaving 9 bases unmatched. The CDR3 region is CASSSTYRGFNEKLFF. CDR3 DNA sequence: TGTGCCAGCAGCTCGACATACAGGGGCTTTAATGAAAAACTGTTTTTT. Together with reference TRBV7-8 and TRBJ1-4, the CDR3 gives the full variable domain: GAGVSQSPRYKVAKRGQDVALRCDPISGHVSLFWYQQALGQGPEFLTYFQNEAQLDKSGLPSDRFFAERPEGSVSTLKIQRTQQEDSAVYLCASSSTYRGFNEKLFFGSGTQLSVL.

The chain recombines TRBV20-1 with TRBJ1-1; 8 bases align to TRBD1. This CDR3 contains 11 residues. Unmatched junction bases numbered 5, after V lost 3 bases and J lost 11 bases. CDR1 is DFQATT, CDR2 SNEGSKA, per germline (reference sequence). CDR3 nucleotide sequence: TGCAGTGCTAGGGATCGGACAGGGGCTTTCTTT. Amino acids: CSARDRTGAFF.

J is TRBJ2-1 and V is TRBV7-2; 12 nucleotides line up with TRBD2. V lost 1 base, J lost 9 bases, and 7 bases stayed unmatched. The CDR3 consists of 16 residues. Germline CDR1 reads SGHTA; CDR2 reads FQGNSA. DNA of the CDR3: TGTGCCAGCAGCTTAGTTCGGGCTAGCGGGGGGGGTGAGCAGTTCTTC. Amino acids: CASSLVRASGGGEQFF.

The rearrangement links TRBV19 to TRBJ2-3; 8 positions agree with TRBD1. This CDR3 has 16 residues. CDR1 is LNHDA, CDR2 SQIVND, per germline (reference sequence). Trimming removed 5 bases from V and 0 bases from J; junction bases left unmatched: 7. CDR3 coding DNA: TGTGCCAGTAGTCATAACCGGGACAGGAGCACAGATACGCAGTATTTT. It is translated as CASSHNRDRSTDTQYF.

The chain employs TRBV7-3 and TRBJ2-2; D perhaps matches TRBD2 (5 bases). Germline CDR1 is SGHTA and CDR2 is FQGTGA. V was cut by 3 bases and J by 7 bases, with 9 bases left in between. The CDR3 loop spans 13 amino acids. The CDR3 region has the DNA TGTGCCAGCAGCTTGTCGGAGGACGGGGAGCTGTTTTTT. The encoded protein is CASSLSEDGELFF.

The V call is TRBV30, the J call TRBJ1-2; D gene uncertain. Trimming cost V 5 bases and J 7 bases, with 17 bases left between them. Germline CDR1 and CDR2: GTSNPN and SVGIG (reference sequence). The CDR3 sequence is 13 residues long. As DNA, the CDR3 is TGTGCCTGGGTCCGAACCTCGGGTTTTGGCTACACCTTC. Translated, it gives CAWVRTSGFGYTF. The full variable domain, completed using reference TRBV30 and TRBJ1-2, is SQTIHQWPATLVQPVGSPLSLECTVEGTSNPNLYWYRQAAGRGLQLLFYSVGIGQISSEVPQNLSASRPQDRQFILSSKKLLLSDSGFYLCAWVRTSGFGYTFGSGTRLTVV.

The chain uses TRBV10-3 and TRBJ2-1; the D gene is possibly TRBD2 (6 bases). V lost 0 bases and J lost 1, with 10 bases in between. Germline V gives CDR1 ENHRY, CDR2 SYGVKD. The CDR3 is 16 residues long. Here the CDR3 reads CAISESVGGSYNEQFF. CDR3 coding DNA: TGTGCCATCAGTGAGTCGGTGGGGGGATCCTACAATGAGCAGTTCTTC.

This clone was recorded a few times. The rearrangement uses TRBV5-1 and TRBJ1-2, with unresolved D. The CDR3 extends over 14 amino acids. The V gene's germline CDR1 is SGHRS and CDR2 YFSETQ. The V gene lost 5 bases and the J gene lost 3 bases, with 14 bases spanning the gap. The CDR3: CASRPTLGDYGYTF. For the CDR3, the DNA is TGCGCCAGCAGGCCGACCTTAGGAGACTATGGCTACACCTTC.

The CDR3 spells CASSRGHGSTNEKLFF. CDR3 coding DNA: TGTGCCAGCTCACGGGGACACGGTTCAACTAATGAAAAACTGTTTTTT. The V gene is TRBV18, the J gene TRBJ1-4; D might be TRBD1 (6 bases). Germline V gives CDR1 KGHSH, CDR2 LQKENI. Trimming removed 4 bases from V and 0 bases from J, with 12 bases in between. The CDR3 has 16 residues.

The chain carries TRBV5-1 and TRBJ2-4; possibly TRBD2 for D (6 bases). Trimming took 1 base from V and 0 from J, leaving 8 bases between them. The length of the CDR3 is 15 residues. Germline V gene sequence: CDR1 SGHRS, CDR2 YFSETQ. CDR3 in amino acids: CASSLTGVAKNIQYF. The CDR3 DNA follows: TGCGCCAGCAGCTTGACGGGGGTAGCCAAAAACATTCAGTACTTC.

The chain uses TRBV6-5 and TRBJ1-5; no clear D gene. Trimming stripped 4 bases from V and 4 bases from J, with 8 bases between. CDR3 size: 13 residues. The germline V gene encodes CDR1 MNHEY and CDR2 SVGAGI. The CDR3, as DNA: TGTGCCAGCAGTTTTTCCCTAAATCAGCCCCAGCATTTT. Translated, it gives CASSFSLNQPQHF.

V usage is TRBV5-4 and J usage is TRBJ2-1; no definite D call. Germline CDR1 reads SGHNT; CDR2 reads YYREEE (reference sequence). This CDR3 is built from 15 residues. V was trimmed by 4 bases and J by 0 bases, leaving 11 bases between them. The CDR3 bases are TGTGCCAGCAGCGCAACCTCGAGCTCCTACAATGAGCAGTTCTTC. This sequence encodes CASSATSSSYNEQFF. The complete variable domain, with remaining parts taken from reference TRBV5-4 and TRBJ2-1, reads ETGVTQSPTHLIKTRGQQVTLRCSSQSGHNTVSWYQQALGQGPQFIFQYYREEENGRGNFPPRFSGLQFPNYSSELNVNALELDDSALYLCASSATSSSYNEQFFGPGTRLTVL.

V gene TRBV18 combines with J gene TRBJ2-5, with D possibly matching TRBD1 (5 bases). Trimming cost V 3 bases and J 5 bases, with 10 bases left between them. CDR1 and CDR2 (germline): KGHSH, LQKENI. The CDR3 extends over 13 amino acids. In nucleotides, the CDR3 is TGTGCCAGCTCACCTCGAAGGGGTGAGACCCAGTACTTC. The encoded protein is CASSPRRGETQYF.